These 18 T cell receptor beta chains were sequenced from one sample in a study of shared T cell receptors in the human thymus. Data came from immunoSEQ multiplex PCR; TCRdb stores just in-frame clones and leaves some out. This table has around 730,000 clones, 70% to 90% appearing once. The same sample was also used in a study of human thymus T cells.

The specimen was thymocytes. The receptors derive from a girl under three years old with a congenital heart defect.

The gene calls are TRBV27 and TRBJ1-6; 7 bases match TRBD1. Germline lookup yields CDR1 MNHEY and CDR2 SMNVEV (reference sequence). Unmatched junction bases numbered 10, after V lost 5 bases and J lost 12 bases. The CDR3 sequence is 14 residues long. This CDR3 reads CASSERQGYLPLHF. The CDR3 nucleotides read TGTGCCAGCAGTGAAAGACAGGGTTATTTACCCCTCCACTTT.

The chain joins TRBV13 to TRBJ2-7, with D perhaps matching TRBD2 (7 bases). The CDR3 has 15 residues. V gave up 3 bases and J gave up 4 bases, with 16 bases separating them. Germline values: CDR1 PRHDT, CDR2 FYEKMQ (reference sequence). The chain's CDR3 is CASSFLAGAGYEQYF. The CDR3 nucleotides are TGTGCCAGCAGCTTCCTTGCGGGGGCGGGATACGAGCAGTACTTC.

The chain is built from TRBV19 and TRBJ1-4; a possible D gene is TRBD1 (6 bases). The CDR3 totals 14 residues. Germline V CDR1 and CDR2: LNHDA, SQIVND (reference sequence). Trimming removed 4 bases at V and 5 bases at J, with 11 bases between. This CDR3 is CASSTRGLNEKLFF. The CDR3 nucleotides are TGTGCCAGTAGTACCAGGGGTCTCAATGAAAAACTGTTTTTT.

The V call is TRBV20-1, the J call TRBJ2-1; D possibly corresponds to TRBD2 (5 bases). Germline CDR1 reads DFQATT; CDR2 reads SNEGSKA (reference sequence). The CDR3 is 11 amino acids. V lost 3 bases and J 7 bases, leaving 7 bases between the germline ends. The CDR3 nucleotides are TGCAGTGCTAGGAGGGATAATGAGCAGTTCTTC. It codes for CSARRDNEQFF.

The chain is built from TRBV13 and TRBJ1-2, with D possibly matching TRBD1 (5 bases). This CDR3 spans 18 amino acids. Germline CDR1 PRHDT, CDR2 FYEKMQ (reference sequence). Trimming removed 6 bases at V and 4 bases at J, with 27 bases between. CDR3 region: CASRISPQGLPLFYGYTF. DNA of the CDR3: TGTGCCAGCAGAATTAGCCCCCAGGGCCTACCCCTTTTCTATGGCTACACCTTC.

The chain has TRBV6-4 and TRBJ1-5; perhaps TRBD1 as D (5 bases). The germline gives CDR1 MRHNA, CDR2 SNTAGT. This CDR3 has 13 residues. The germline V and J ends were trimmed by 6 bases and 4 bases, with 10 bases remaining between them. CDR3 DNA: TGTGCCAGCAGGCCCGACAGTAATCAGCCCCAGCATTTT. This translates into CASRPDSNQPQHF.

This clone was detected a few times. The chain recombines TRBV28 with TRBJ1-5, with D tentatively TRBD1 (6 bases). The germline gives CDR1 MDHEN, CDR2 SYDVKM. CDR3 length: 15 residues. The V end lost 5 bases, the J end lost 3 bases, and 14 bases lay between the germline ends. The CDR3 DNA follows: TGTGCCAGCAGTCAGGCACAGGGACCCAATCAGCCCCAGCATTTT. Amino acids: CASSQAQGPNQPQHF. Together with reference TRBV28 and TRBJ1-5, the CDR3 gives the full variable domain: DVKVTQSSRYLVKRTGEKVFLECVQDMDHENMFWYRQDPGLGLRLIYFSYDVKMKEKGDIPEGYSVSREKKERFSLILESASTNQTSMYLCASSQAQGPNQPQHFGDGTRLSIL.

The chain links TRBV4-1 to TRBJ1-5, with D maybe TRBD1 (5 bases). The length of the CDR3 is 15 residues. The germline gives CDR1 MGHRA, CDR2 YSYEKL. V lost 3 bases and J lost 6, with 15 bases in between. In DNA, the CDR3 is TGCGCCAGCAGCCACCGCGGGGCCTCGGGTCAGCCCCAGCATTTT. It is translated as CASSHRGASGQPQHF.

The chain uses TRBV6-1 and TRBJ1-2; 9 bases map to TRBD1. The CDR3 totals 17 residues. V gave up 3 bases and J gave up 2 bases; unmatched junction bases: 10. Germline V gene data show CDR1 as MNHNS and CDR2 as SASEGT. CDR3 DNA: TGTGCCAGCAGTGAGGGACGGACAGGGGTTGGAAACTATGGCTACACCTTC. Amino acid sequence: CASSEGRTGVGNYGYTF.

This sequence joins TRBV5-6 and TRBJ1-1; 7 bases are a match to TRBD1. J gave up 5 bases and V 4 bases, and 8 bases lay outside the gene matches. In germline, CDR1 is SGHDT, CDR2 YYEEEE. The CDR3 is 14 amino acids. CDR3 DNA: TGTGCCAGCAGCACCAGACAGGGAGGTACTGAAGCTTTCTTT. Translated: CASSTRQGGTEAFF.

The chain has TRBV10-3 and TRBJ1-2, with unresolved D. With 4 bases removed from V and 1 base from J, the gap between germline ends came to 10 bases. CDR3 length: 14 amino acids. Germline V gene lookup returns CDR1 ENHRY and CDR2 SYGVKD. The CDR3 is CAISAAFSNYGYTF. The CDR3 region has the DNA TGTGCCATCAGTGCCGCCTTCAGTAACTATGGCTACACCTTC.

A note on this clone: Other nucleotide sequences in the sample specify the same CDR3. V and J are TRBV6-5 and TRBJ1-1, with no clear D. V was shortened by 3 bases and J by 4 bases, with 9 bases between the two germline ends. CDR3 length equals 13 residues. Germline loops: CDR1 MNHEY, CDR2 SVGAGI. CDR3 DNA sequence: TGTGCCAGCAGTTATAGTGGTGTCACTGAAGCTTTCTTT. Translating gives CASSYSGVTEAFF.

This clone appeared a single time. The chain combines TRBV19 with TRBJ1-1; a weak D match, TRBD1 (6 bases). In germline, CDR1 is LNHDA, CDR2 SQIVND (reference sequence). Trimming cost V 3 bases and J 10 bases, with 27 bases left between them. This CDR3 region has 17 residues. Here the CDR3 reads CASSIGGGARSQGGAFF. Written as DNA, the CDR3 is TGTGCCAGTAGTATTGGAGGGGGGGCGCGGTCCCAAGGCGGAGCTTTCTTT.

This chain links TRBV15 with TRBJ1-2, with TRBD1 identical over 9 bases. Per the germline V gene, CDR1 is LNHNV and CDR2 is YYDKDF (reference sequence). V lost 0 bases, J lost 6 bases, and 11 bases stayed unmatched. This CDR3 contains 17 residues. The CDR3 is CATSRDYPDRGDDGYTF. CDR3 DNA sequence: TGTGCCACCAGCAGAGATTACCCGGACAGGGGCGACGATGGCTACACCTTC. Full variable domain (remainder filled in from reference TRBV15 and TRBJ1-2): DAMVIQNPRYQVTQFGKPVTLSCSQTLNHNVMYWYQQKSSQAPKLLFHYYDKDFNNEADTPDNFQSRRPNTSFCFLDIRSPGLGDTAMYLCATSRDYPDRGDDGYTFGSGTRLTVV.

The chain is built from TRBV4-1 and TRBJ1-1; D is perhaps TRBD1 (5 bases). The CDR3 length is 15 residues. Per germline, CDR1 MGHRA and CDR2 YSYEKL. V lost 1 base and J lost 1, with 10 bases in between. CDR3 region: CASSQVGGKNTEAFF. DNA of the CDR3: TGCGCCAGCAGCCAAGTTGGGGGGAAGAACACTGAAGCTTTCTTT.

V usage is TRBV7-6 and J usage is TRBJ1-1; D may be TRBD1 (5 bases). V was shortened by 2 bases and J by 3 bases, with 13 bases between the two germline ends. The CDR3 totals 15 residues. In germline, CDR1 is SGHVS, CDR2 FNYEAQ. CDR3 bases: TGTGCCAGCAGCTTACGGCCCGGGGGGGACACTGAAGCTTTCTTT. The encoded protein is CASSLRPGGDTEAFF.

The V and J genes are TRBV6-1 and TRBJ2-4, with D perhaps TRBD1 (6 bases). The germline V gene encodes CDR1 MNHNS and CDR2 SASEGT. The CDR3 is made up of 19 amino acids. V was shortened by 0 bases and J by 3 bases, with 21 bases between the two germline ends. CDR3 sequence reads: CASSEALRESGVDKNIQYF. The CDR3 nucleotides are TGTGCCAGCAGTGAAGCGCTTCGTGAGTCAGGGGTGGACAAAAACATTCAGTACTTC.

The chain has TRBV18 and TRBJ2-1; the match to TRBD2 covers 9 bases. Germline loops: CDR1 KGHSH, CDR2 LQKENI. The CDR3 has 13 residues. V lost 6 bases and J lost 3; bases outside the gene matches: 0. The CDR3 region is CASSREGYNEQFF. In nucleotides, the CDR3 is TGTGCCAGCTCGCGGGAGGGCTACAATGAGCAGTTCTTC.